This T cell receptor (beta chain) is from a study of T cell responses to AZD1222 COVID-19 vaccine. The length of the CDR3 is 16 residues. Looked up from germline, CDR1 is SGHAT and CDR2 is FQNNGV. The V gene lost 4 bases and the J gene lost 2 bases, with 16 bases spanning the gap. Data came from immunoSEQ multiplex PCR; TCRdb stores just in-frame clones and leaves some out. The sample carries some 97,000 clones, roughly 86% recorded once. This chain joins TRBV11-2 and TRBJ2-3; D may be TRBD2 (6 bases). This receptor was taken from an adult in good health. Sample: peripheral blood, taken on day 0 of MenACWY control vaccination. DNA for the CDR3: TGTGCCAGCAGCTCGGTGCGGGACGCCTTCACAGATACGCAGTATTTT. Amino acids: CASSSVRDAFTDTQYF.